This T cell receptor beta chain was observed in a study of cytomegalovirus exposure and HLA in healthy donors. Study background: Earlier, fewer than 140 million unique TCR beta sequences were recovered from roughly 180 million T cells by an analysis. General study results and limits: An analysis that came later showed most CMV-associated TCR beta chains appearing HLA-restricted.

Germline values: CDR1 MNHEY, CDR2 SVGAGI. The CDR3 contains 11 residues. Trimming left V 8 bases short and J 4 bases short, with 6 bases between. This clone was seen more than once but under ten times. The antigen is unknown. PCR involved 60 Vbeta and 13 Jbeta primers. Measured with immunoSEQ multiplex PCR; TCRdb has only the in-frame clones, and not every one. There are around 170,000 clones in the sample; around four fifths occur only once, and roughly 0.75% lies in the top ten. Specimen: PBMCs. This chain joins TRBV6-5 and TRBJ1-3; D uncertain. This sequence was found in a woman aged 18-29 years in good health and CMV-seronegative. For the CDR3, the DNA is TGTGCCAGCGGGGAGGGAAACACCATATATTTT. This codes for CASGEGNTIYF.